This T cell receptor (beta chain) was profiled in a study of CD8 T cells in seronegative destructive rheumatoid arthritis (dated by TCRdb to the early 2020s). At the level of the whole study: Seven of the eight CND-RA patients were receiving biological drugs at sampling. Researchers compared peripheral CD8+ TCRbeta repertoires from patients with CCP-negative destructive rheumatoid arthritis (CND-RA) against repertoires from newly diagnosed seropositive RA, seronegative RA and healthy controls. Comparison cohorts of seropositive RA, seronegative RA and healthy controls came from an earlier published TCRbeta dataset rather than new sequencing.

What the research found in general, with its limitations: Once age was adjusted for, the CD8+ TCRbeta repertoires of CND-RA patients appeared less diverse and more clonal than the repertoires of other RA subtypes. Across the roughly 110,000 clonotypes tested, no public clonotype enrichment remained significant after Benjamini-Hochberg correction. Because no diagnostic samples were available, the TCR repertoire differences may partly reflect poor disease control over the years rather than being present at onset. Compared with controls and other RA subtypes, CND-RA repertoires contained more CMV-reactive and fewer influenza A-reactive CD8+ TCRbeta sequences. CND-RA patients appeared to carry a distinct set of enriched public clonotypes, which the authors read as support for a separate disease subset. The small size of the CND-RA cohort was noted as a limitation of the study.

The CND-RA patients tested negative on the clinical CCP2 antibody test, and joint destruction in these patients kept progressing despite active therapy. All CND-RA patients were characterized by typical joint destruction in wrists and ankles and by failure of conventional anti-rheumatic therapy. CND-RA patients were sampled not at diagnosis but after long disease histories, which in several cases spanned decades. Around 45 millilitres of EDTA-anticoagulated peripheral blood were drawn from each patient. Density gradient separation with Ficoll-Paque PLUS was used to isolate peripheral blood mononuclear cells. CD8+ cells were isolated from fresh or cryopreserved PBMCs by AutoMACS magnetic bead positive selection, with purity checked by flow cytometry. Nucleospin Tissue or Tissue XS kits were used for genomic DNA extraction, and quantification was performed on a Qubit 2.0 fluorometer. Genomic DNA from CD8+ cells was used for TCRbeta sequencing, which was performed according to the manufacturer's instructions. TCRbeta sequencing used the immunoSEQ assay and was run at a genomics technology centre in Finland. The study's processing was this. The clonotype tables produced by the immunoSEQ preprocessing pipeline were converted into VDJtools format, and any non-productive clonotypes were filtered out. Samples with fewer than 10,000 reads were excluded, the remaining samples were subsampled to 10,000 reads, and most of the eight CND-RA samples were retained. Shannon-Wiener, Simpson and clonality indices were calculated with the VDJtools CalcDiversityStats function on data subsampled to 10,000 reads. To infer antigen specificity, non-singleton TCRbeta clonotypes were hard-matched against VDJdb, meaning no mismatches were allowed. CDR3 sequences that differed by a single amino acid (Hamming distance 1) were grouped into clusters that potentially share antigen targets. After groups were resampled to six samples, public clonotypes were tested for group enrichment with one-sided Fisher's exact tests, and this procedure was repeated ten times. In TCRdb, the immuneACCESS table is reduced to in-frame sequences with V and J assigned. These tables do not hold every clone; where another copy was compared, an unresolved V gene accounts for under half, and the others remain unexplained. The V and J calls and clone size come from that table; D and trimming were worked out from the DNA. The sample records more than 10,000 clones, roughly four fifths of which are singletons. Over 25% of the sample lies in the top ten.

The CDR3 holds 12 amino acids from the cysteine to the phenylalanine. Of the read, only the CDR3 DNA is kept; its 36 bases are in frame from base 1. According to the germline V gene, CDR1 reads MGHDK and CDR2 reads SYGVNS. Between the V and J ends, shortened by 4 bases and 8 bases respectively, the junction contains 11 bases. With regard to this clone: Its antigen is currently not known. The input lacks base qualities; no much larger clone sits a single base away.

The chain is made from TRBV25-1 and TRBJ1-2, with the D segment identity uncertain. The clonotype was recovered from a woman aged 30 to 49 with seronegative destructive rheumatoid arthritis. The sequencing sample was made of CD8+ T cells from blood. The CDR3 region has the sequence CASSVSMRGYTF. In nucleotides, the sequence is TGTGCCAGCAGTGTTAGTATGAGGGGCTACACCTTC.